Included here is one T cell receptor (beta chain) sequence, with context. Its antigen remains unidentified. The data are from a study of T cells expressing NK-cell markers. Study at large: Seven sequenced donors out of eight were HCMV-seropositive, one seronegative.

5'RACE template switching built TCR beta cDNA with unique molecular identifiers. From its re-call of the 5' RACE reads, TCRdb lists each CDR3 protein once, without DNA. Its clone listing holds 500,000 to 600,000 distinct CDR3 sequences. The germline V gene has CDR1 LGHDT and CDR2 YNNKEL (reference sequence). CDR3 length equals 14 residues. Broader study findings: These clonotypes, the leaders elsewhere, also led the CD3+CD56-NKG2C+ fraction in a few donors. Top CD8+ clonotypes included the dominant CD3+CD56+NKG2C+ clonotypes in six donors.

The chain combines TRBV3-1 with TRBJ2-3; TCRdb calls TRBD2, which cannot be checked without DNA. This TCR was recovered from a man aged 18 to 30 in good health. Material: blood T cells: a sorted CD56 or NKG2C T cell subset, CD4+ or CD8+ T cells, or bulk PBMC T cells (not recorded which). The CDR3 loop reads CASSYAWTADMQYF.